The T cell receptor (beta chain) under discussion was sequenced for a study of OX40 agonist ivuxolimab in advanced cancers. Across the whole study: Three partial responders included one hepatocellular carcinoma patient and two cutaneous melanoma patients.

This clone has a handful of counts. Its antigen is still unknown. Broader study findings: There were, on average, more expanded clones in CD8+ T cells than in CD4+.

Some clones are missing from TCRdb's copy, which holds only in-frame ones; the method was immunoSEQ multiplex PCR. The table lists under 85,000 clones, more than 75% of them singletons. Germline loops: CDR1 SNHLY, CDR2 FYNNEI. This CDR3 contains 14 residues. Trimming shortened V by 4 bases and J by 5 bases, and 14 bases separated the two germline ends. The chain couples TRBV2 to TRBJ1-2; weak D call: TRBD1 (6 bases). This receptor was identified in an adult with an advanced solid tumor such as melanoma, head and neck, liver or kidney cancer. The sequencing here drew on CD4+ or CD8+ T cells sorted from blood, taken in a trial of the OX40 agonist ivuxolimab. The CDR3 loop reads CASSAWTDQYGYTF. Written as DNA, the CDR3 is TGTGCCAGCAGTGCCTGGACAGACCAGTATGGCTACACCTTC.